This T cell receptor beta chain was captured in a study of T cells in Graves' hyperthyroidism and ophthalmopathy. PBMCs were collected from a roughly 10 ml volume of fresh peripheral blood. This clonotype has at least ten counts. J was trimmed by 0 bases and V by 6 bases; bases with no gene match: 11. The CDR3 is 16 amino acids. Germline V gene sequence: CDR1 MNHNS, CDR2 SASEGT. The CDR3 regions of TCR beta were amplified from RNA transcripts. TCR CDR3 regions were first amplified by RT-PCR with HTBI primers. One entry per CDR3 protein, called by TCRdb with MiXCR from the multiplex PCR reads. The sample holds a few hundred thousand distinct CDR3 sequences, under 15% seen once.

The gene calls are TRBV6-1 and TRBJ2-7; 7 bases map to TRBD2. This sequence was found in a woman younger than 35 with Graves' hyperthyroidism. The sample taken for sequencing was blood. The CDR3: CASSPSRGVSSYEQYF. The CDR3 coding sequence is TGTGCCAGCAGCCCCTCACGGGGGGTAAGCTCCTACGAGCAGTACTTC.